Listed here are 13 T cell receptor beta chains from one sample, sequenced in a study of T-cell memory formation after mild COVID-19. TCRdb ran MiXCR on the 5' RACE reads and lists one entry per CDR3 protein. The sample holds about 390,000 distinct CDR3 sequences; about 16% are singletons and the top ten take approximately 21%. Sequenced: PBMCs or a T cell subset sorted from them (not recorded which). Receptors were obtained from a man aged 18 to 29 who had mild COVID-19 (a few samples of this study predate the infection). Cell type and time point are not known.

The V and J genes are TRBV29-1 and TRBJ1-1, with 8 bases matching TRBD1. The CDR3 length is 13 residues. Germline assignment: CDR1 SQVTM and CDR2 ANQGSEA. With 6 bases clipped from V and 2 bases from J, the junction kept 5 bases outside the gene matches. CDR3 bases: TGCAGCGTGACGGGACAGGCAAACACTGAAGCTTTCTTT. It translates to CSVTGQANTEAFF.

This clonotype was seen more than once but under ten times. The chain couples TRBV5-1 to TRBJ2-1; D remains ambiguous. Deletions cut 4 bases from V and 2 bases from J, with 7 bases between. Germline V CDR1 and CDR2: SGHRS, YFSETQ. There are 13 residues in the CDR3. CDR3 in amino acids: CASSEGTYNEQFF. CDR3 in DNA: TGCGCCAGCAGCGAAGGAACCTACAATGAGCAGTTCTTC.

This clonotype showed up just a few times. This chain joins TRBV29-1 and TRBJ1-1; D call uncertain. The CDR3 length is 12 residues. The germline V gene has CDR1 SQVTM and CDR2 ANQGSEA. V was pared by 5 bases and J by 0 bases, with 7 bases between. Written as DNA, the CDR3 is TGCAGCGTTCGTCCAATGAACACTGAAGCTTTCTTT. This codes for CSVRPMNTEAFF.

This clonotype came up a few times. V and J are TRBV6-2 or TRBV6-3 and TRBJ2-7; the match to TRBD1 covers 7 bases. The CDR3 totals 15 residues. Germline lookup yields CDR1 MNHEY and CDR2 SVGEGT. V was pared by 6 bases and J by 3 bases, with 11 bases of the junction left unmatched. Here the CDR3 reads CASRSDREGDYEQYF. In DNA, the CDR3 is TGTGCCAGCAGAAGCGACAGGGAAGGGGACTACGAGCAGTACTTC.

This clonotype has a handful of counts. The chain joins TRBV12-3 or TRBV12-4 to TRBJ1-6; 8 bases align to TRBD1. The CDR3 consists of 14 residues. V was pared by 4 bases and J by 9 bases, with 5 bases of the junction left unmatched. CDR3 sequence reads: CASSSGRGPSPLHF. The CDR3 nucleotides read TGTGCCAGCAGTTCGGGCAGGGGGCCTTCACCCCTCCACTTT.

This clonotype was seen many times. This rearrangement joins TRBV27 to TRBJ1-5; unclear D gene. Germline V gene sequence: CDR1 MNHEY, CDR2 SMNVEV (reference sequence). Deletions cut 3 bases from V and 0 bases from J, with 3 bases between. The CDR3 consists of 13 residues. This chain's CDR3 is CASSLGSNQPQHF. The CDR3 coding sequence is TGTGCCAGCAGTTTGGGTAGCAATCAGCCCCAGCATTTT.

The genes are TRBV7-6 and TRBJ2-2; D is undetermined. Deletions cut 0 bases from V and 4 bases from J, with 9 bases between. This CDR3 has 15 amino acids. Germline V lookup: CDR1 SGHVS, CDR2 FNYEAQ. This CDR3 is CASSLAGEVTGELFF. CDR3 sequence (DNA): TGTGCCAGCAGCTTAGCGGGTGAGGTCACCGGGGAGCTGTTTTTT. Supplemented by reference TRBV7-6 and TRBJ2-2, the full variable domain reads GAGVSQSPRYKVTKRGQDVALRCDPISGHVSLYWYRQALGQGPEFLTYFNYEAQQDKSGLPNDRFSAERPEGSISTLTIQRTEQRDSAMYRCASSLAGEVTGELFFGEGSRLTVL.

This clonotype was seen more than once but under ten times. V is TRBV20-1 and J is TRBJ1-6; D unresolved. The CDR3 is 12 residues long. Germline lookup yields CDR1 DFQATT and CDR2 SNEGSKA (reference sequence). The ends were cut back, 3 bases at V and 14 bases at J, with 14 bases in the middle. The CDR3 DNA reads as TGCAGTGCTAGCGGCCCGACCTCCGCCCTCCACTTT. As protein: CSASGPTSALHF.

This clonotype was found a few times. This chain uses TRBV7-9 with TRBJ2-7; no clear D. This CDR3 is 15 amino acids long. V lost 2 bases and J lost 2, with 13 bases in between. Germline-derived CDR1 and CDR2 are SEHNR and FQNEAQ (reference sequence). The CDR3 DNA sequence: TGTGCCAGCAGCTTATCGATACACTCAACCTACGAGCAGTACTTC. This codes for CASSLSIHSTYEQYF.

CDR3 amino acids: CASSFKDEQFF. The CDR3 DNA sequence: TGTGCCAGCAGCTTTAAGGATGAGCAGTTCTTC. The genes are TRBV7-9 and TRBJ2-1; unclear D gene. Germline V gives CDR1 SEHNR, CDR2 FQNEAQ (reference sequence). Trimming stripped 3 bases from V and 8 bases from J, with 5 bases between. The CDR3 sequence is 11 residues long.

This clonotype was seen a handful of times. This rearrangement joins TRBV23-1 to TRBJ2-1; TRBD1 aligns across 7 bases. TRBV23-1 has ORF status, its function being uncertain. J was trimmed by 10 bases and V by 0 bases; bases with no gene match: 9. The CDR3 sequence is 15 residues long. In nucleotides, the CDR3 is TGCGCCAGCAGTCAATCAGGGCAGGGGGATTGCGAGCAGTTCTTC. Its protein product is CASSQSGQGDCEQFF.

The chain combines TRBV7-2 with TRBJ2-7, with D possibly matching TRBD1 (6 bases). The germline V gene encodes CDR1 SGHTA and CDR2 FQGNSA. Trimming took 1 base from V and 2 from J, leaving 18 bases between them. The CDR3 is made up of 17 amino acids. The CDR3 region has the DNA TGTGCCAGCAGCTTAGTGCCCCACAGGGCCATCCCCTACGAGCAGTACTTC. Its translation is CASSLVPHRAIPYEQYF. The full variable domain, in which reference TRBV7-2 and TRBJ2-7 provide the parts outside the CDR3, is GAGVSQSPSNKVTEKGKDVELRCDPISGHTALYWYRQSLGQGLEFLIYFQGNSAPDKSGLPSDRFSAERTGGSVSTLTIQRTQQEDSAVYLCASSLVPHRAIPYEQYFGPGTRLTVT.

V is TRBV6-5 and J is TRBJ1-2; 8 nucleotides agree with TRBD1. The length of the CDR3 is 15 residues. Germline assignment: CDR1 MNHEY and CDR2 SVGAGI. The V and J ends lost 7 bases and 4 bases, in that order; junction bases with no gene match: 11. CDR3 nucleotides: TGTGCCAGCAACCTCGGGGTGGGGACAGGCTATGGCTACACCTTC. Residues: CASNLGVGTGYGYTF.